This T cell receptor (beta chain) emerged from a study of early T cells in non-severe SARS-CoV-2 infection. This clonotype has ten or more counts. The antigen is not known. One entry per CDR3 protein results from TCRdb running MiXCR on the 5' RACE reads. Among about 59,000 distinct CDR3 sequences listed, less than 15% were seen once. The study's findings and limits: The study's VDJdb matching favored anti-spike CD8 responses and missed private and CD4 specificities.

V was shortened by 1 base and J by 4 bases, with 8 bases between the two germline ends. Germline-derived CDR1 and CDR2 are SGHNT and YYREEE (reference sequence). The CDR3 has 13 amino acids. V usage is TRBV5-4 and J usage is TRBJ1-1; no definite D call. Sequenced material: whole blood, taken at baseline. The TCR sequence derives from an adult who was a healthcare worker with PCR-confirmed SARS-CoV-2 infection or an uninfected control (not recorded which). The CDR3 is CASSLPRVTEAFF. CDR3 DNA sequence: TGTGCCAGCAGCTTGCCGAGGGTCACTGAAGCTTTCTTT.